This is a list of T cell receptor beta chains from one sample in a study of blood T cell repertoires in COVID-19. Some clones are missing from TCRdb's copy, which holds only in-frame ones; the method was immunoSEQ multiplex PCR. The data hold under 200,000 clones, with just under 85% observed a single time. The sample consisted of peripheral blood. These receptor sequences come from a man in his sixties with COVID-19, enrolled during active disease. Both conserved end residues are part of each CDR3. A D gene is named only where the DNA matches it firmly. Where a row states a size, it is once, few, many or the class of an expanded clone; other rows omit it.

D	size	V	J	DNA	CDR3
NA	NA	TRBV7-8	TRBJ2-3	TGTGCCAGCAGCCAGTCTCCCCCGCTTAAAACTGATACGCAGTATTTT	CASSQSPPLKTDTQYF
NA	NA	TRBV19	TRBJ1-5	TGTGCCAGTAAGTTTGGGGGCTCGCGCAATCAGCCCCAGCATTTT	CASKFGGSRNQPQHF
NA	NA	TRBV28	TRBJ2-6	TGTGCCAGCAGTTTGGCTGAATCCGTCCTGACTTTC	CASSLAESVLTF
NA	NA	TRBV5-1	TRBJ1-3	TGCGCCAGCAGCTTAGGACAGTCCTCTGGAAACACCATATATTTT	CASSLGQSSGNTIYF
TRBD2	NA	TRBV5-1	TRBJ2-3	TGCGCCAGCAGCTCCGCGAGGATCCAAGCGGGAGGGACAGATACGCAGTATTTT	CASSSARIQAGGTDTQYF
NA	NA	TRBV6-2/TRBV6-3	TRBJ2-5	TGTGCCAGCAGTTACAGACAAGGGACCCAGTACTTC	CASSYRQGTQYF
TRBD1	NA	TRBV3-1/TRBV3-2	TRBJ1-2	TGTGCCAGCAGCCAAGGGACCTACGGGACAGGATTAGGCTACACCTTC	CASSQGTYGTGLGYTF
NA	NA	TRBV9	TRBJ1-1	TGTGCCAGCAGTGGACATATGAACACTGAAGCTTTCTTT	CASSGHMNTEAFF
TRBD1	once	TRBV7-9	TRBJ2-5	TGTGCCAGCAGCTTAGGGGTGACAGGGCAAGAGACCCAGTACTTC	CASSLGVTGQETQYF
NA	NA	TRBV19	TRBJ1-5	TGTGCCAGTAGTTTTTCGGGACTTAGCAATCAGCCCCAGCATTTT	CASSFSGLSNQPQHF
NA	NA	TRBV6-5	TRBJ2-7	TGTGCCAGCTTGCGATCTTCAGGCGCCCGGCAGTACTTC	CASLRSSGARQYF
NA	NA	TRBV4-1	TRBJ1-4	TGCGCCAGCAGCCAAGATCACATCGCAACTAATGAAAAACTGTTTTTT	CASSQDHIATNEKLFF
NA	NA	TRBV7-9	TRBJ2-2	TGTGCCAGCAGCTCCTCCGGGGAGCTGTTTTTT	CASSSSGELFF
NA	NA	TRBV11-1	TRBJ2-1	TGTGCCAGCAGCTTAGTCGAGTACTCCTACAATGAGCAGTTCTTC	CASSLVEYSYNEQFF
NA	once	TRBV28	TRBJ2-1	TGTGCCAGCAATAGTTTCTCCAGGGGTCGCAATGAGCAGTTCTTC	CASNSFSRGRNEQFF
TRBD1	NA	TRBV6-1	TRBJ2-1	TGTGCCAGCAGTGAAAAGGCAGGGGGCTTGTATGTCAATGAGCAGTTCTTC	CASSEKAGGLYVNEQFF
NA	NA	TRBV18	TRBJ1-1	TGTGCCAGCTCGGTAGGGAAGGGGGTCTACACTGAAGCTTTCTTT	CASSVGKGVYTEAFF
TRBD1	once	TRBV5-1	TRBJ1-1	TGCGCCAGCAGCCCCGGGACAGCGAACACTGAAGCTTTCTTT	CASSPGTANTEAFF
TRBD1	few	TRBV29-1	TRBJ2-5	TGCAGCGCCTACTCACTACAGGGGGGACAAGAGACCCAGTACTTC	CSAYSLQGGQETQYF
NA	NA	TRBV2	TRBJ1-4	TGTGCCAGCAGTGAACAGGGGACTGAAAAACTGTTTTTT	CASSEQGTEKLFF
NA	once	TRBV12-5	TRBJ2-7	TGTGCTAGTGGTTCCCCTTTCTCGTACGAGCAGTACTTC	CASGSPFSYEQYF
TRBD1	NA	TRBV15	TRBJ2-7	TGTGCCACCAGCACTGGGACAGCCGGTTCCTACGAGCAGTACTTC	CATSTGTAGSYEQYF
NA	NA	TRBV6-5	TRBJ1-1	TGTGCCAGCAGCCCCGGTGGGGGCCTGGGCACTGAAGCTTTCTTT	CASSPGGGLGTEAFF
TRBD1	few	TRBV24-1	TRBJ2-1	TGTGCCACCAGTGACCCCCGGGACAGGGAAAATGAGCAGTTCTTC	CATSDPRDRENEQFF
NA	once	TRBV6-1	TRBJ2-2	TGTGCCAGCAGTGAAGTGTGGAGGGCCGGGGAGCTGTTTTTT	CASSEVWRAGELFF
NA	NA	TRBV7-2	TRBJ1-1	TGTGCCAGCAGCCCCTCCTACAGGGTCGCAAACACTGAAGCTTTCTTT	CASSPSYRVANTEAFF
NA	NA	TRBV6-5	TRBJ1-4	TGTGCCAGCAGTTACGGGGCCTCAACTAATGAAAAACTGTTTTTT	CASSYGASTNEKLFF
TRBD1	NA	TRBV28	TRBJ1-1	TGTGCCAGCAGCAAACGTGGGACAGGGGCCACTGAAGCTTTCTTT	CASSKRGTGATEAFF
NA	NA	TRBV11-2	TRBJ2-3	TGTGCCAGCAGCCTTACACCGAGCACAGATACGCAGTATTTT	CASSLTPSTDTQYF
TRBD1	NA	TRBV11-2	TRBJ2-5	TGTGCCAGCAGCACGGGAAACAGGGGGAGTTGGGAGACCCAGTACTTC	CASSTGNRGSWETQYF
TRBD1	once	TRBV7-2	TRBJ1-5	TGTGCCAGCAGCTTGGGGACAGGGCGATTGCAGCCCCAGCATTTT	CASSLGTGRLQPQHF
NA	few	TRBV14	TRBJ1-6	TGTGCCAGCAGCCAAGATTACGGGGGAAATTCACCCCTCCACTTT	CASSQDYGGNSPLHF
TRBD2	NA	TRBV28	TRBJ2-1	TGTGCCAGCAGTCGTAGCGGGAGAATATACAATGAGCAGTTCTTC	CASSRSGRIYNEQFF
NA	once	TRBV12-3/TRBV12-4	TRBJ2-7	TGTGCCAGCAGTTTGGGCACCAACTACGAGCAGTACTTC	CASSLGTNYEQYF
TRBD1	NA	TRBV18	TRBJ1-2	TGTGCCAGCTCACCACCGTTAGGACAGGGGTTTGGCTACACCTTC	CASSPPLGQGFGYTF
NA	NA	TRBV7-2	TRBJ2-7	TGTGCCAGCAGCTTAAGCTACGGACTCGGTAGCGAGCAGTACTTC	CASSLSYGLGSEQYF
NA	NA	TRBV19	TRBJ2-6	TGTGCCAGTAGTGAGAACTCTGGGGCCAACGTCCTGACTTTC	CASSENSGANVLTF
TRBD1	few	TRBV27	TRBJ1-6	TGTGCCAGCAGTTCGGGACAGGGACATAATTCACCCCTCCACTTT	CASSSGQGHNSPLHF
TRBD1	few	TRBV4-1	TRBJ1-6	TGCGCCAGCAGCCAAGAGGACAGGGAAAATTCACCCCTCCACTTT	CASSQEDRENSPLHF
TRBD1	NA	TRBV7-2	TRBJ1-2	TGTGCCAGCAGCGCCACAGGGGGCTATGGCTACACCTTC	CASSATGGYGYTF
TRBD1	NA	TRBV30	TRBJ1-6	TGTGCCTGGACCCCGGCAGGGGGCTTGAATTCACCCCTCCACTTT	CAWTPAGGLNSPLHF
NA	NA	TRBV6-5	TRBJ1-5	TGTGCCAGCACCCTGACAGAGACTCGTAATCAGCCCCAGCATTTT	CASTLTETRNQPQHF
NA	NA	TRBV7-2	TRBJ1-6	TGTGCCAGCAGCCGGGCAGGGAATTCACCCCTCCACTTT	CASSRAGNSPLHF
NA	NA	TRBV11-3	TRBJ1-1	TGTGCCAGCAGCTTAGGACCAGGGGAAGCTTTCTTT	CASSLGPGEAFF